The clone carrying this T cell receptor (beta chain) has just a few counts. Its antigen is currently unknown. The sample belongs to a study of T cell repertoires in cytomegalovirus infection. TCRdb itself ran the reads through MiXCR, one entry per CDR3 protein. The data hold around 55,000 distinct CDR3 sequences, with over 15% observed a single time. CDR3 size: 14 residues. Trimming stripped 7 bases from V and 4 bases from J, with 14 bases between. Broader study findings: Dominating the ex vivo response were TCR beta clonotypes that were CMV-specific and HLA-C-restricted.

The chain has TRBV12-3 or TRBV12-4 and TRBJ2-1, with D possibly matching TRBD2 (5 bases). This receptor was obtained from a human donor in good health (CMV status not recorded). Some clones in this sample may be carry-over from other donors' samples. The sequencing here drew on CD8+ T cells from cultured PBMCs, taken from culture after CMV antigen stimulation. CDR3 DNA: TGTGCCAGCACCCCTAGCCCCGCTTACAATGAGCAGTTCTTC. It codes for CASTPSPAYNEQFF.